Detailed here is one TCR beta chain. The antigen is undetermined. CDR3 length equals 11 residues. The data were taken from a study of memory CD4+ T cells and cytomegalovirus serostatus. Study-wide background: Of the healthy Belgian adults, 9 were CMV seropositive and around 22 seronegative.

In the authors' methods: Out-of-frame sequences were removed, leaving 2 million to 2.5 million distinct TCRbeta sequences. This table comes from immunoSEQ multiplex PCR, and its TCRdb copy is limited to in-frame clones, with some not included. The DNA gave D and trimming, while V, J and clone size come from that table. The sample carries some 53,000 clones, under 80% recorded once. The sort gate was single viable CD3+CD4+CD8-CD45RO+ cells for memory CD4+ T cells. Study findings and constraints: CD4+ memory repertoires contained 67 of 164 reported CMV TCRbeta sequences.

This sequence originates from an adult in good health and CMV-seronegative. The chain recombines TRBV1 with TRBJ2-3; TRBD2 is taken as the D call from the table, unchecked against the DNA. TRBV1 represents a pseudogene. Sequencing was performed on memory CD4+ T cells from blood. CDR3 sequence: CSGGCTDTQYF. The CDR3 region has the DNA TGCAGCGGGGGGTGTACAGATACGCAGTATTTT.